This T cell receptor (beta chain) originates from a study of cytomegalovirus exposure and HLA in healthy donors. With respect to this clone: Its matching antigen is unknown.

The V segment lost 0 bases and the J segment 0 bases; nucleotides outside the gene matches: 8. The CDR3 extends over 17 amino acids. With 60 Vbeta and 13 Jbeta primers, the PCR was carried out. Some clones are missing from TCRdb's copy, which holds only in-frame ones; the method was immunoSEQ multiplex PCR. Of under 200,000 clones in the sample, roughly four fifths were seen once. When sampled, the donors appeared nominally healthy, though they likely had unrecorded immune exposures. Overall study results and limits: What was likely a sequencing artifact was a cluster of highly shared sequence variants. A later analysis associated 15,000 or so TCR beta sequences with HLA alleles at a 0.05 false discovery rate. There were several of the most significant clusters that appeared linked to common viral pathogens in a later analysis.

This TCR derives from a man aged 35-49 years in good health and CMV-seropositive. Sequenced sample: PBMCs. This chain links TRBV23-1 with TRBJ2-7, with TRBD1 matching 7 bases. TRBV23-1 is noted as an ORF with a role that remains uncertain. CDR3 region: CASSQSHRDRPSYEQYF. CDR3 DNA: TGCGCCAGCAGTCAATCGCATAGGGACAGACCCTCCTACGAGCAGTACTTC.